This TCR beta chain emerged from a study of blood T cells in healthy people across ages. CDR3 length: 13 residues. Losses at the gene ends were 1 base for V and 7 bases for J; bases not matched to a gene: 1. Germline V CDR1 and CDR2: MGHRA, YSYEKL. Study outcomes and limitations: Roughly linear age-related decline in beta diversity appeared, significant by age around 36. Because sorting was not performed, PBMCs prevented conclusive naive versus antigen-experienced comparison.

Concerning this clonotype: Its antigen is still unknown.

Combining a sample-barcoded 5' primer with a J-beta primer mix, a second PCR ran for roughly 7 to 11 cycles. Each TCR beta cDNA got a 12-nucleotide random molecular identifier. TCRdb used MiXCR to reprocess the 5' RACE reads, holding one entry per CDR3 protein. The data hold 700,000 to 850,000 distinct CDR3 sequences, with about 53% observed a single time. The J gene is TRBJ2-5, the V gene TRBV4-1; 9 nucleotides agree with TRBD1. Material for sequencing was blood. The sequence was obtained from a man older than 75 in good health. CDR3 sequence: CASSQGTGATQYF. CDR3 DNA: TGCGCCAGCAGCCAAGGGACAGGGGCGACCCAGTACTTC.